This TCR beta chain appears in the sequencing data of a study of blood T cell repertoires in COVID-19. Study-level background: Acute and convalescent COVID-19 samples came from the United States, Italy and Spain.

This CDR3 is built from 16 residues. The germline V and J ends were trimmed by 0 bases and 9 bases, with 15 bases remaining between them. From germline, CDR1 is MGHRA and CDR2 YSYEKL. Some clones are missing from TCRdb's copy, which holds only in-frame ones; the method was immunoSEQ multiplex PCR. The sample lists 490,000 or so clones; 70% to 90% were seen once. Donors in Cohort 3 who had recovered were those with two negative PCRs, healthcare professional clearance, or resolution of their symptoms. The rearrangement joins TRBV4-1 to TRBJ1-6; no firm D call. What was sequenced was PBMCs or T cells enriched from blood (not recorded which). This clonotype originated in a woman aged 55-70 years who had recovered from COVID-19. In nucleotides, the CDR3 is TGCGCCAGCAGCCAAGAAGAGGGTCCACATCGTTCACCCCTCCACTTT. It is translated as CASSQEEGPHRSPLHF.